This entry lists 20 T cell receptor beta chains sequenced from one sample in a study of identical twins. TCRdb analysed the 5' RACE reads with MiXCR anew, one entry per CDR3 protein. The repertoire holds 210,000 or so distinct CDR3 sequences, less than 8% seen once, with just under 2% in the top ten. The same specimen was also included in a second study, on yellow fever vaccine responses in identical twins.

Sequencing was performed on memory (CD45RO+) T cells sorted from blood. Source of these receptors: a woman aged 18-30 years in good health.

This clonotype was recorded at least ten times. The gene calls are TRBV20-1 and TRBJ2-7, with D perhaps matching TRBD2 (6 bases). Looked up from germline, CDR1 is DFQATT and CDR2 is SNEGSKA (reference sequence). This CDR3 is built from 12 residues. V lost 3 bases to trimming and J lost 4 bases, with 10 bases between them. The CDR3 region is CSASMRGYEQYF. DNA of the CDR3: TGCAGTGCTAGTATGCGGGGATACGAGCAGTACTTC.

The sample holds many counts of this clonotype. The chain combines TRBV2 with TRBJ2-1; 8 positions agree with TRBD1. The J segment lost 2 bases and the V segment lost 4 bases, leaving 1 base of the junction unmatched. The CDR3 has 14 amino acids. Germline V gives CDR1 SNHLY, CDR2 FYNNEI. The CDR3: CASSAQGAYNEQFF. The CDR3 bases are TGTGCCAGCAGTGCACAGGGGGCCTACAATGAGCAGTTCTTC.

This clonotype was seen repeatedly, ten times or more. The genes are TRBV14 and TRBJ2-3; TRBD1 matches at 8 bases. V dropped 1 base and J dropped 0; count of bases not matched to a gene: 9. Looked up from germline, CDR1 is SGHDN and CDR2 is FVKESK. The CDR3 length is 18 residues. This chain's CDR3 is CASSQGFGQGGSTDTQYF. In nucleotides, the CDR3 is TGTGCCAGCAGCCAAGGTTTCGGACAGGGTGGGAGCACAGATACGCAGTATTTT.

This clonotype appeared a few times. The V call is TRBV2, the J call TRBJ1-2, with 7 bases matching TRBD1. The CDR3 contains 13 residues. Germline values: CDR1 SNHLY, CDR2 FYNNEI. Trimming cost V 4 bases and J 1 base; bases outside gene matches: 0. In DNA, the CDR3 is TGTGCCAGCAGTGGGGACAGTAACTATGGCTACACCTTC. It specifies CASSGDSNYGYTF.

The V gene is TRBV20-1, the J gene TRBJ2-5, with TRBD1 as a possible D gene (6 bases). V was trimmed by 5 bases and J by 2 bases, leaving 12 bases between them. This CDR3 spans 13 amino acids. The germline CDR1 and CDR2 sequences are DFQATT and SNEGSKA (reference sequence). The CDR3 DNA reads TGCAGTGCTCCCGGGACAAATCAAGAGACCCAGTACTTC. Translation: CSAPGTNQETQYF.

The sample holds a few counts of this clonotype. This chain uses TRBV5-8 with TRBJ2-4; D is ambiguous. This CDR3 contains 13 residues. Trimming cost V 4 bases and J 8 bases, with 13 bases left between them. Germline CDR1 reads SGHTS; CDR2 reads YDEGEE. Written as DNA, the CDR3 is TGTGCCAGCAGCCCATTCAAAAGTCACATTCAGTACTTC. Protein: CASSPFKSHIQYF.

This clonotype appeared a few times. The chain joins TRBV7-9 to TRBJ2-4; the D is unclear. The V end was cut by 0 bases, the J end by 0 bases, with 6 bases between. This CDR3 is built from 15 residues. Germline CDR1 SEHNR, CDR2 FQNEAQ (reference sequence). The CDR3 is CASSLADLAKNIQYF. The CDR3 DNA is TGTGCCAGCAGCTTAGCGGATCTAGCCAAAAACATTCAGTACTTC.

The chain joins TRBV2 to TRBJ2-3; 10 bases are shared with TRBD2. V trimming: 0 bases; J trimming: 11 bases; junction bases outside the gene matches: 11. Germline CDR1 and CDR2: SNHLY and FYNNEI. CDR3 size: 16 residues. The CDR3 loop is CASSEAQLAGLLEQYF. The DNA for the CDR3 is TGTGCCAGCAGTGAAGCACAACTAGCGGGGCTGTTGGAGCAGTATTTT. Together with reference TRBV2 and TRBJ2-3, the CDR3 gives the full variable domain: EPEVTQTPSHQVTQMGQEVILRCVPISNHLYFYWYRQILGQKVEFLVSFYNNEISEKSEIFDDQFSVERPDGSNFTLKIRSTKLEDSAMYFCASSEAQLAGLLEQYFGPGTRLTVL.

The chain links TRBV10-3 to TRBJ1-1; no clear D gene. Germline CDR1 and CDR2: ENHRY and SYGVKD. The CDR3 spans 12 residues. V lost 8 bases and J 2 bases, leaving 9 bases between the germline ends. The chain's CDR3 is CAIQELNTEAFF. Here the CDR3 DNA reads TGTGCCATCCAGGAACTAAACACTGAAGCTTTCTTT.

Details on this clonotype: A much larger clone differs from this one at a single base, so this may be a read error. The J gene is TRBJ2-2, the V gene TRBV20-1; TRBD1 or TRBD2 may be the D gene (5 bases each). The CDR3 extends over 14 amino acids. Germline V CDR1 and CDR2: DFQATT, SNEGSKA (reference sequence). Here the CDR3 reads CSARDQGGAGDLFF. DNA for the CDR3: TGCAGTGCTAGAGATCAGGGTGGAGCCGGGGATCTGTTTTTT.

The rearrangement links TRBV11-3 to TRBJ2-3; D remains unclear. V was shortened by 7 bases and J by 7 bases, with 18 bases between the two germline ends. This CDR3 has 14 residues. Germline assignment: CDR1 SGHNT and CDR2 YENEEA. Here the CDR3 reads CASKAATDMNTQYF. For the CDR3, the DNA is TGTGCCAGCAAGGCCGCTACAGATATGAATACGCAGTATTTT.

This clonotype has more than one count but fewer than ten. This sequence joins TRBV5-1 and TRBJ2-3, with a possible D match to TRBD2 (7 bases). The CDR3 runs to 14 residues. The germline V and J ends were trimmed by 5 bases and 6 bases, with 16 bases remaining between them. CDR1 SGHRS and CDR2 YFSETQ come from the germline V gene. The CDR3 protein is CASSGGGAADTQYF. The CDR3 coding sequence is TGCGCCAGCAGTGGAGGGGGGGCGGCGGATACGCAGTATTTT. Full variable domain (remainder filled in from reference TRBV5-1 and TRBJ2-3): KAGVTQTPRYLIKTRGQQVTLSCSPISGHRSVSWYQQTPGQGLQFLFEYFSETQRNKGNFPGRFSGRQFSNSRSEMNVSTLELGDSALYLCASSGGGAADTQYFGPGTRLTVL.

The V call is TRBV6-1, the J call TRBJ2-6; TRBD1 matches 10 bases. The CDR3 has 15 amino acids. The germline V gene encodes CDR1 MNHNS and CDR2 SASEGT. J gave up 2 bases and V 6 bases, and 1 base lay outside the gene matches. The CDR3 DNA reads TGTGCCAGCAGGACAGGGGGCGCTGGGGCCAACGTCCTGACTTTC. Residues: CASRTGGAGANVLTF.

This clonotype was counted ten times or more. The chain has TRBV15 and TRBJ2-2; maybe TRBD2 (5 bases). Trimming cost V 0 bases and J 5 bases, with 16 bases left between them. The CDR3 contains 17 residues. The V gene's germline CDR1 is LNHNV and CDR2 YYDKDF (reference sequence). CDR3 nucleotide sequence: TGTGCCACCAGCAGAGATCCCATAAGGACGGGAACCGGGGAGCTGTTTTTT. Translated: CATSRDPIRTGTGELFF.

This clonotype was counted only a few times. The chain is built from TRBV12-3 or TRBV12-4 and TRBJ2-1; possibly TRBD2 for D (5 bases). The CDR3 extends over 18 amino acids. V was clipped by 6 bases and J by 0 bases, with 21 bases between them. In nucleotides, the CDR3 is TGTGCCAGCAGAAAAGGCCCGCTAGCACCGAGCTCCTACAATGAGCAGTTCTTC. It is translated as CASRKGPLAPSSYNEQFF.

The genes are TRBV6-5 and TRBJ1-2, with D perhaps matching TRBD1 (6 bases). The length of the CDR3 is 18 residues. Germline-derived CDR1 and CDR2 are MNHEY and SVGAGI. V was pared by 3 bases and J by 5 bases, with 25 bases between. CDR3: CASSYNGGGTPGRYGYTF. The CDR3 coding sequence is TGTGCCAGCAGTTATAATGGAGGGGGGACTCCGGGACGATATGGCTACACCTTC.

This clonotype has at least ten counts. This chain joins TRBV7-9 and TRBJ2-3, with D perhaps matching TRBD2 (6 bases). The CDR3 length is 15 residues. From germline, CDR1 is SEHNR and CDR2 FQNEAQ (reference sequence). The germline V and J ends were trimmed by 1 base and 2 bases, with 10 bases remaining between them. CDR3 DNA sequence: TGTGCCAGCAGCTTAGGGGAGCGGGCCACAGATACGCAGTATTTT. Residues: CASSLGERATDTQYF.

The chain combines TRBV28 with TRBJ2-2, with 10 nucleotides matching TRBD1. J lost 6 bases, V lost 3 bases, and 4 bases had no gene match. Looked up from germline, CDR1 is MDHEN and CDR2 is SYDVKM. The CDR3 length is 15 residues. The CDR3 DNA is TGTGCCAGCAGTTTCGGGACAGGGGTCCCCGGGGAGCTGTTTTTT. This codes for CASSFGTGVPGELFF.

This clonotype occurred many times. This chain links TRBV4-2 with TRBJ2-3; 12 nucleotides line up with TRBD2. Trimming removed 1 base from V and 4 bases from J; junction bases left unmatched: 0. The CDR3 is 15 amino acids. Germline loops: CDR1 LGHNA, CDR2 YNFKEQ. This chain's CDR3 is CASSQGLAGADTQYF. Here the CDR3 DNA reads TGTGCCAGCAGCCAAGGACTAGCGGGGGCAGATACGCAGTATTTT.

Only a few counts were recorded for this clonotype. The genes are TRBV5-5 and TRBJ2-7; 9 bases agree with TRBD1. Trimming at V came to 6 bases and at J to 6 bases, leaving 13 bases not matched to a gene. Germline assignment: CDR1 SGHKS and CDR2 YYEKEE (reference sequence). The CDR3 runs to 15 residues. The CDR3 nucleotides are TGTGCCAGCACCATAGTACCGGGACAGGGAGCCGAGCAGTACTTC. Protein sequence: CASTIVPGQGAEQYF. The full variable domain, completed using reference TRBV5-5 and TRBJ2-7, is DAGVTQSPTHLIKTRGQQVTLRCSPISGHKSVSWYQQVLGQGPQFIFQYYEKEERGRGNFPDRFSARQFPNYSSELNVNALLLGDSALYLCASTIVPGQGAEQYFGPGTRLTVT.